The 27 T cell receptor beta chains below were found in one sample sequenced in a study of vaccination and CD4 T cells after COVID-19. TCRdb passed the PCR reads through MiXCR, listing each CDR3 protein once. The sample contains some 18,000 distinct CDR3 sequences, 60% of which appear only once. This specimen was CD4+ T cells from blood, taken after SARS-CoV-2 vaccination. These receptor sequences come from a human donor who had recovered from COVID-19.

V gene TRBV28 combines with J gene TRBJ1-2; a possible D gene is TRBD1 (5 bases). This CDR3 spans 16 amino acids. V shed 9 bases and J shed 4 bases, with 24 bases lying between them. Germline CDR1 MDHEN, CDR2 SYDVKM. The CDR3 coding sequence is TGTGCCAGTTTCCGAACGACTGCAGGGAGCGGCTATGGCTACACCTTC. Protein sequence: CASFRTTAGSGYGYTF.

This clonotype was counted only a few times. The CDR3 DNA reads as TGTGCCAGCAGCTCGGGCCGGAGCAGAGTTCAAGAGACCCAGTACTTC. Translating gives CASSSGRSRVQETQYF. The chain employs TRBV5-4 and TRBJ2-5, with D unclear. The V and J ends lost 3 bases and 2 bases respectively, with 17 bases between them. The CDR3 spans 16 residues. Germline lookup yields CDR1 SGHNT and CDR2 YYREEE (reference sequence).

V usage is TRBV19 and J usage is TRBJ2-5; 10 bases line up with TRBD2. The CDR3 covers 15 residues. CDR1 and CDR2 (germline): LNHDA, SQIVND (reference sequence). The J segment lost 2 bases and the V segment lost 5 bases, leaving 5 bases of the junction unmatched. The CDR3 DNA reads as TGTGCCAGTAGTTTAGCGGGAGGCCGACAAGAGACCCAGTACTTC. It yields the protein CASSLAGGRQETQYF.

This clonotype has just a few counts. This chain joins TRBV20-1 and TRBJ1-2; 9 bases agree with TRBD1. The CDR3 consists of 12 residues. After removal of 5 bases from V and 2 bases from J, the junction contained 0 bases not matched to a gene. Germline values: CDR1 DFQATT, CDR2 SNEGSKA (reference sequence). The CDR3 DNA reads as TGCAGTGCTGGACAGGGGAACTATGGCTACACCTTC. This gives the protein CSAGQGNYGYTF.

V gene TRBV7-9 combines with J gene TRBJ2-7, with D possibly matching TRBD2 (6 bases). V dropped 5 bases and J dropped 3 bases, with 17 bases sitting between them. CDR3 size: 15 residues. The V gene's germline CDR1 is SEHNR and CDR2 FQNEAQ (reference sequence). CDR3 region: CASSRFSGYGYEQYF. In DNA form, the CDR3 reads TGTGCCAGCAGCAGATTTAGCGGTTACGGCTACGAGCAGTACTTC.

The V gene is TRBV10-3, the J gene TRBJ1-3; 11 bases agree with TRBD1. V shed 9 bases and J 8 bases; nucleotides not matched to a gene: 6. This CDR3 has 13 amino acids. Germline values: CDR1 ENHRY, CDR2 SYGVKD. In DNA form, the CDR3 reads TGTGCCATAGGGACAGGGGGAGAGGACACCATATATTTT. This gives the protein CAIGTGGEDTIYF.

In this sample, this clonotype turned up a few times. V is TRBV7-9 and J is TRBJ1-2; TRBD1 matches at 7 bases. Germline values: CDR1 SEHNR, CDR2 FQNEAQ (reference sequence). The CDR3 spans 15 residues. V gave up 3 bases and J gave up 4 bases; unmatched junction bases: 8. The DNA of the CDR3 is TGTGCCAGCAGCTTTTTGACAGGGAATGGCTATGGCTACACCTTC. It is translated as CASSFLTGNGYGYTF.

The CDR3 DNA sequence: TGTGCCAGCACACAGGGAACAGAGACCCAGTACTTC. Protein sequence: CASTQGTETQYF. V usage is TRBV28 and J usage is TRBJ2-5; possible D gene TRBD1, 6 bases. Germline CDR1 is MDHEN and CDR2 is SYDVKM. The V end was cut by 7 bases, the J end by 4 bases, with 10 bases between. This CDR3 is 12 amino acids long.

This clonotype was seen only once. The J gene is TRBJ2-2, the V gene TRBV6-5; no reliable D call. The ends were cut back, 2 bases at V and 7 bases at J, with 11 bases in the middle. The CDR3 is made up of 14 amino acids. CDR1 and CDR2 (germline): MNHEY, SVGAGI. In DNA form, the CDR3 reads TGTGCCAGCAGTTACGAGCCTTACTACGGGGAGCTGTTTTTT. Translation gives CASSYEPYYGELFF.

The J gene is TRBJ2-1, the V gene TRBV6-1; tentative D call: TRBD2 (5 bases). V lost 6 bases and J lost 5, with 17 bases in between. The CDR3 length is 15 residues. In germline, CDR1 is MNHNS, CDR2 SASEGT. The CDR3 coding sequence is TGTGCCAGCAGCCCTAGAGACTATATCGACAATGAGCAGTTCTTC. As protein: CASSPRDYIDNEQFF.

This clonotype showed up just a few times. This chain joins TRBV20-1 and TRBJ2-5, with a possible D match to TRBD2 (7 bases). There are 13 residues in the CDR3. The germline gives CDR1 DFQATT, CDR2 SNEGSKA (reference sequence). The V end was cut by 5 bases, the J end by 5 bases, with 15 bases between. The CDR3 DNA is TGCAGTGCTCTGGTCGGGGGGCGGGAGACCCAGTACTTC. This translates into CSALVGGRETQYF.

CDR3 in DNA: TGTGCCAGCAGTTTTTCGGGCTTTTATTCACCCCTCCACTTT. This codes for CASSFSGFYSPLHF. This rearrangement joins TRBV28 to TRBJ1-6; no definite D call. The ends were cut back, 3 bases at V and 8 bases at J, with 11 bases in the middle. Germline V CDR1 and CDR2: MDHEN, SYDVKM. The CDR3 is 14 residues long.

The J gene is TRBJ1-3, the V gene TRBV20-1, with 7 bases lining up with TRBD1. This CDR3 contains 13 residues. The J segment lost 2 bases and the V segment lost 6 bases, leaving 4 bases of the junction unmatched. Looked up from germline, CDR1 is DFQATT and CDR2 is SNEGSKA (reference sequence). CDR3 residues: CSAVTGTGNTIYF. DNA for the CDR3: TGCAGTGCCGTGACAGGGACTGGAAACACCATATATTTT.

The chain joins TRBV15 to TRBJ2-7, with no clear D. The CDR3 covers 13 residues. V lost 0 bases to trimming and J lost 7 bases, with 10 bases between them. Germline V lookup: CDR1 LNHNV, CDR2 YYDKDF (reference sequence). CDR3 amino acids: CATSRDQHGEQYF. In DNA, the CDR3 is TGTGCCACCAGCAGAGATCAGCATGGGGAGCAGTACTTC.

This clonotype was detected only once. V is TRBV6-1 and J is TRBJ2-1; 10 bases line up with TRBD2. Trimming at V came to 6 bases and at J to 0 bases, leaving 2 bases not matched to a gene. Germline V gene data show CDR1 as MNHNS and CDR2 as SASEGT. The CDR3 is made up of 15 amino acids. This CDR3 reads CASSPSGSSYNEQFF. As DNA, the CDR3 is TGTGCCAGCAGCCCTAGCGGGAGCTCCTACAATGAGCAGTTCTTC.

This CDR3 is CSHQRQISGELFF. The DNA of the CDR3 is TGCAGTCACCAAAGACAGATTTCAGGGGAGCTGTTTTTT. The V and J genes are TRBV20-1 and TRBJ2-2; the D gene is possibly TRBD1 (5 bases). V gave up 8 bases and J gave up 8 bases, with 18 bases separating them. The CDR3 spans 13 residues. CDR1 is DFQATT, CDR2 SNEGSKA, per germline (reference sequence).

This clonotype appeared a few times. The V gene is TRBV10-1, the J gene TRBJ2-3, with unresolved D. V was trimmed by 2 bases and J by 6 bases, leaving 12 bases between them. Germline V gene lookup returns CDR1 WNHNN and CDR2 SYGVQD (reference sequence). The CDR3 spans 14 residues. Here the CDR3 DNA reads TGCGCCAGCAGTGAGCCCAGGACGGCTGATACGCAGTATTTT. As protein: CASSEPRTADTQYF.

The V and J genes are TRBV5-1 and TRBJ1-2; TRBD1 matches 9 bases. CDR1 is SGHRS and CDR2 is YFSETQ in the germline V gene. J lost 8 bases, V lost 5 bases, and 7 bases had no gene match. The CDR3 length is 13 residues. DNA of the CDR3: TGCGCCAGCAGGCCCGGGACAGGGAGAGGCTACACCTTC. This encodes CASRPGTGRGYTF.

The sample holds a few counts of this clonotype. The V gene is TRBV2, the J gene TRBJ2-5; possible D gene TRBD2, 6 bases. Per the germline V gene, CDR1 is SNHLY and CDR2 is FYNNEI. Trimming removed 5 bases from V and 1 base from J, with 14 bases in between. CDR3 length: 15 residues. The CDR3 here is CASSSNRDFQETQYF. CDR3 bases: TGTGCCAGCAGTTCTAACCGGGACTTCCAAGAGACCCAGTACTTC.

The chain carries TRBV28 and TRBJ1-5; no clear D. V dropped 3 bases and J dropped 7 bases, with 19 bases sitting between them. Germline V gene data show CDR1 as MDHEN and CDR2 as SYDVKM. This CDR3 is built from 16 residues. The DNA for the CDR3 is TGTGCCAGCAGTTTTTTGGGTGAAGGGCTTCGACAGCCCCAGCATTTT. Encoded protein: CASSFLGEGLRQPQHF.

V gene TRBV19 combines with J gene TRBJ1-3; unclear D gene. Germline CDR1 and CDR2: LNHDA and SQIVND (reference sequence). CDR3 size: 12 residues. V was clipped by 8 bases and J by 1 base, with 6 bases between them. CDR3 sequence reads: CASAGSGNTIYF. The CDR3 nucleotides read TGTGCCAGTGCTGGGTCTGGAAACACCATATATTTT.

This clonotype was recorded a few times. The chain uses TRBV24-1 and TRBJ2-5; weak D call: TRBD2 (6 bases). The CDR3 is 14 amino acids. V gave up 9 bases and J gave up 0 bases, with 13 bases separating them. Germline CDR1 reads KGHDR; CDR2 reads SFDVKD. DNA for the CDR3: TGTGCCACCGCGGCTGGCGGGAACCAAGAGACCCAGTACTTC. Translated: CATAAGGNQETQYF.

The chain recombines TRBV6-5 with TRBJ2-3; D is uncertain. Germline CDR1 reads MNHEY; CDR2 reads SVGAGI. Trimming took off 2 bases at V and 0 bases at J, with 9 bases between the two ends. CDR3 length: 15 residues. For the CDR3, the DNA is TGTGCCAGCAGTTACGGCGGCACTAGCACAGATACGCAGTATTTT. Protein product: CASSYGGTSTDTQYF.

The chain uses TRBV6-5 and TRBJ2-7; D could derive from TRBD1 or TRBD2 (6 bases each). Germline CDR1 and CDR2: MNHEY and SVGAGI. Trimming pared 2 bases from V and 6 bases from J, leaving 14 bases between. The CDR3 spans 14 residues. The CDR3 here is CASSYRGRASEQYF. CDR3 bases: TGTGCCAGCAGTTACCGGGGGCGGGCGAGCGAGCAGTACTTC.

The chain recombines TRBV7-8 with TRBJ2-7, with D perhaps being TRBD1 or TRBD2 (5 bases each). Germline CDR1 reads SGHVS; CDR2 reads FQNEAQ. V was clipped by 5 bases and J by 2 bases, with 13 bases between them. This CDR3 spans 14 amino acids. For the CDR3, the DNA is TGTGCCAGCAGCATCGGGGACCGGGCCTACGAGCAGTACTTC. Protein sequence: CASSIGDRAYEQYF.

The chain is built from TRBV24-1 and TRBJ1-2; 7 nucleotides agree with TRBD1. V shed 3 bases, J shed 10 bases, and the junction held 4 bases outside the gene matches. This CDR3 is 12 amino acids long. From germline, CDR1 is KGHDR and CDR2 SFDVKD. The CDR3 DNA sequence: TGTGCCACCAGTGATCGACAGGGCGCCTACACCTTC. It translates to CATSDRQGAYTF.

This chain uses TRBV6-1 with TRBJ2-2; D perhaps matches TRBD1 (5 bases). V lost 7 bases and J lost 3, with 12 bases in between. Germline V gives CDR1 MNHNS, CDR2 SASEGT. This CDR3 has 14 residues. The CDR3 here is CASIPRADTGELFF. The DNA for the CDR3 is TGTGCCAGCATACCCAGGGCTGACACCGGGGAGCTGTTTTTT.